The 16 T cell receptor beta chains below come from one sample, sequenced in a study of PD-1 blockade in classical Hodgkin lymphoma. The method was immunoSEQ multiplex PCR; TCRdb's version includes in-frame clones alone and lacks a portion of them. The sample includes approximately 70,000 clones, about 93% of them seen just once. Stated time point: newly diagnosed, previously untreated cHL patient sample. The sequenced sample was peripheral blood mononuclear cells (PBMCs). Receptor source: a human donor with classical Hodgkin lymphoma.

The genes are TRBV21-1 and TRBJ1-1; TRBD1 is taken as the D call from the table, unchecked against the DNA. TRBV21-1 is a recognized pseudogene. CDR3 length: 11 amino acids. The chain's CDR3 is CASIQGTEAFF. DNA of the CDR3: TGTGCCAGCATACAGGGTACTGAAGCTTTCTTT.

The CDR3 loop is CASSFDGSYEQYF. The CDR3 DNA is TGCGCCAGCAGCTTCGACGGTTCCTACGAGCAGTACTTC. The V call is TRBV5-1, the J call TRBJ2-7, with D unresolved. Germline V CDR1 and CDR2: SGHRS, YFSETQ. Trimming took 2 bases from V and 1 from J, leaving 7 bases between them. This CDR3 is built from 13 residues.

The rearrangement uses TRBV11-2 and TRBJ2-1, with TRBD1 as a possible D gene (6 bases). V shed 6 bases and J shed 6 bases, with 27 bases lying between them. This CDR3 comprises 18 residues. The V gene's germline CDR1 is SGHAT and CDR2 FQNNGV. The CDR3 sequence is CASSQSRRATGKGNEQFF. In DNA, the CDR3 is TGTGCCAGCAGTCAATCTCGTCGGGCTACAGGGAAGGGCAATGAGCAGTTCTTC. Supplemented by reference TRBV11-2 and TRBJ2-1, the full variable domain reads EAGVAQSPRYKIIEKRQSVAFWCNPISGHATLYWYQQILGQGPKLLIQFQNNGVVDDSQLPKDRFSAERLKGVDSTLKIQPAKLEDSAVYLCASSQSRRATGKGNEQFFGPGTRLTVL.

This sequence joins TRBV11-2 and TRBJ2-7; D gene uncertain. Germline V gives CDR1 SGHAT, CDR2 FQNNGV. This CDR3 contains 14 residues. V lost 1 base and J lost 4, with 11 bases in between. The CDR3 sequence: CASSLGGIEYEQYF. Written as DNA, the CDR3 is TGTGCCAGCAGCTTAGGAGGTATAGAATACGAGCAGTACTTC. Full variable domain (missing parts from reference TRBV11-2 and TRBJ2-7): EAGVAQSPRYKIIEKRQSVAFWCNPISGHATLYWYQQILGQGPKLLIQFQNNGVVDDSQLPKDRFSAERLKGVDSTLKIQPAKLEDSAVYLCASSLGGIEYEQYFGPGTRLTVT.

CDR3 sequence (DNA): TGTGCCAGCAGCAAAGTGGAGGTGGGTGGTGACACAGATACGCAGTATTTT. Translation gives CASSKVEVGGDTDTQYF. This chain links TRBV21-1 with TRBJ2-3; the tabulated D call, TRBD2, remains unverified against the DNA. TRBV21-1 corresponds to a pseudogene. The CDR3 length is 17 residues.

The V gene is TRBV21-1, the J gene TRBJ1-4. TRBV21-1 constitutes a pseudogene. This CDR3 spans 13 amino acids. CDR3 amino acids: CAGGTGAREKLFF. CDR3 nucleotides: TGTGCGGGAGGGACGGGGGCGCGGGAAAAACTGTTTTTT.

The chain links TRBV18 to TRBJ1-1, with TRBD1 identical over 8 bases. Trimming at V came to 3 bases and at J to 2 bases, leaving 5 bases not matched to a gene. CDR3 length: 15 residues. Germline values: CDR1 KGHSH, CDR2 LQKENI. The CDR3 DNA sequence: TGTGCCAGCTCACCGGTAGACAGGGGTAACACTGAAGCTTTCTTT. It yields the protein CASSPVDRGNTEAFF.

V and J are TRBV6-4 and TRBJ2-7; 11 positions agree with TRBD2. The junction had 3 bases not matched to a gene; V was cut back by 1 base and J by 1 base. The V gene's germline CDR1 is MRHNA and CDR2 SNTAGT. The CDR3 has 16 amino acids. The CDR3 coding sequence is TGTGCCAGCAGTGACTGGGGACTAGCGGTGTCCTACGAGCAGTACTTC. It specifies CASSDWGLAVSYEQYF.

This clone has just a few counts. The chain uses TRBV28 and TRBJ2-7, with 15 nucleotides matching TRBD2. The CDR3 loop spans 18 amino acids. Per the germline V gene, CDR1 is MDHEN and CDR2 is SYDVKM. Trimming took 4 bases from V and 6 from J; bases not matched to a gene: 13. The CDR3 nucleotides are TGTGCCAGCAGTTCCCCGGGACTAGCGGGAGGTTTGTTGGGCGAGCAGTACTTC. Its translation is CASSSPGLAGGLLGEQYF.

The chain combines TRBV7-9 with TRBJ2-3, with TRBD1 matching 7 bases. The germline gives CDR1 SEHNR, CDR2 FQNEAQ (reference sequence). This CDR3 is 13 amino acids long. Losses at the gene ends were 5 bases for V and 4 bases for J; bases not matched to a gene: 3. The CDR3 DNA reads as TGTGCCAGCAGCGGACAGGCGGCAGATACGCAGTATTTT. This gives the protein CASSGQAADTQYF.

This chain uses TRBV29-1 with TRBJ1-5; no clear D gene. The CDR3 is made up of 15 amino acids. From germline, CDR1 is SQVTM and CDR2 ANQGSEA. V lost 0 bases to trimming and J lost 4 bases, with 13 bases between them. This CDR3 is CSVEEVSLLNQPQHF. Here the CDR3 DNA reads TGCAGCGTTGAAGAAGTCAGCCTCTTAAATCAGCCCCAGCATTTT.

V usage is TRBV5-1 and J usage is TRBJ2-3; D uncertain. Germline loops: CDR1 SGHRS, CDR2 YFSETQ. Trimming took 1 base from V and 6 from J, leaving 12 bases between them. The length of the CDR3 is 14 residues. The CDR3 loop reads CASSLNGSPDTQYF. The CDR3 nucleotides are TGCGCCAGCAGCTTGAATGGGTCACCCGATACGCAGTATTTT.

The V gene is TRBV5-5, the J gene TRBJ2-3; 12 bases map to TRBD2. The CDR3 totals 18 residues. The ends lost 4 bases at V and 1 base at J; junction bases unmatched: 10. CDR1 is SGHKS and CDR2 is YYEKEE in the germline V gene (reference sequence). The CDR3: CASSLIILAGGRTDTQYF. CDR3 DNA: TGTGCCAGCAGCCTTATAATACTAGCGGGGGGACGCACAGATACGCAGTATTTT.

This chain uses TRBV15 with TRBJ1-5, with a tentative D call TRBD1 (5 bases). Per germline, CDR1 LNHNV and CDR2 YYDKDF (reference sequence). Trimming removed 4 bases at V and 1 base at J, with 8 bases between. CDR3 length equals 14 residues. CDR3 protein: CATSIEGSNQPQHF. The CDR3 region has the DNA TGTGCCACCAGCATCGAGGGGAGCAATCAGCCCCAGCATTTT.

The chain employs TRBV19 and TRBJ1-2, with D perhaps TRBD1 (5 bases). Germline assignment: CDR1 LNHDA and CDR2 SQIVND (reference sequence). Trimming cost V 1 base and J 4 bases, with 10 bases left between them. The CDR3 contains 14 residues. CDR3 coding DNA: TGTGCCAGTAGTATAGCGACAGACATCTATGGCTACACCTTC. As protein: CASSIATDIYGYTF.

This chain links TRBV5-1 with TRBJ2-5; D may be TRBD1 or TRBD2 (5 bases each). The germline V gene encodes CDR1 SGHRS and CDR2 YFSETQ. This CDR3 contains 15 residues. Trimming removed 1 base at V and 3 bases at J, with 13 bases between. The CDR3, as DNA: TGCGCCAGCAGCTTGTTTCCGGGGCCCAAAGAGACCCAGTACTTC. It is translated as CASSLFPGPKETQYF. Variable domain in full (rest from reference TRBV5-1 and TRBJ2-5): KAGVTQTPRYLIKTRGQQVTLSCSPISGHRSVSWYQQTPGQGLQFLFEYFSETQRNKGNFPGRFSGRQFSNSRSEMNVSTLELGDSALYLCASSLFPGPKETQYFGPGTRLLVL.